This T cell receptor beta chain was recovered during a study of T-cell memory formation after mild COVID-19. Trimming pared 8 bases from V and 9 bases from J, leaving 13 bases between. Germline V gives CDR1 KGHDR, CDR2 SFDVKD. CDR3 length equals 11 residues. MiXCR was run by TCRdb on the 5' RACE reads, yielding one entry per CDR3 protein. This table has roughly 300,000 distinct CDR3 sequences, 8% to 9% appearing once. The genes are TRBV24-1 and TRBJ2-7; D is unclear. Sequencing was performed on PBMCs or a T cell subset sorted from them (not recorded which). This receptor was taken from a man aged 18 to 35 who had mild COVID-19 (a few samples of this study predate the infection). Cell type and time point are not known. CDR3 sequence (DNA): TGTGCCACCAACGTTGCGGATGGGCAGTACGTC. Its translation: CATNVADGQYV.